The source of this T cell receptor (beta chain) is a study of blood T cell repertoires in COVID-19. For the study at large: Nucleic acid was either cDNA or gDNA, and it came from T cells, B-cell-depleted T cells, or PBMCs.

The CDR3 is made up of 12 amino acids. The ends were cut back, 3 bases at V and 12 bases at J, with 12 bases in the middle. CDR1 is LGHDT and CDR2 is YNNKEL in the germline V gene (reference sequence). Under the authors' procedure: From reference gene primer amplification, estimates of nucleated cell counts were derived. Profiling relied on immunoSEQ multiplex PCR, and the TCRdb table lists in-frame clones only, not all of them. The DNA gave D and trimming, while V, J and clone size come from that table. Of approximately 470,000 clones listed, approximately 83% were seen once; the top ten hold 3% to 3.5%.

This sequence was found in a human donor in a cohort sampled during active COVID-19. The material sequenced was peripheral blood. The chain links TRBV3-1 (or the pseudogene TRBV3-2) to TRBJ2-4; tentatively, D is TRBD1 (6 bases). The CDR3 nucleotides read TGTGCCAGCAGCCATGCTCGGGACACTCAGTACTTC. This codes for CASSHARDTQYF.